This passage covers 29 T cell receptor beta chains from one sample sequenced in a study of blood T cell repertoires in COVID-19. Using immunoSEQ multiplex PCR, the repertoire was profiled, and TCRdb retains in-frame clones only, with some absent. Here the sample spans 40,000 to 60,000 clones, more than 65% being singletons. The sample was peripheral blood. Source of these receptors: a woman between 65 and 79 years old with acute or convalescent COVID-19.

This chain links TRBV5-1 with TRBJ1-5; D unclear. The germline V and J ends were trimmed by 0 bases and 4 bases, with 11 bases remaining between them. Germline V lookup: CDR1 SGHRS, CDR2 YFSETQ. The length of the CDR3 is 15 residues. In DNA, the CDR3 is TGCGCCAGCAGCTTGGGCGGGTTTGCGAATCAGCCCCAGCATTTT. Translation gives CASSLGGFANQPQHF.

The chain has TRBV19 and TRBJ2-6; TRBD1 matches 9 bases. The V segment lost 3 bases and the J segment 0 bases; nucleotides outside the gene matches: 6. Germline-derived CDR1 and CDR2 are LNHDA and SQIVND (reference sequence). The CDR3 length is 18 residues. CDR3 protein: CASSIEGQGFSGANVLTF. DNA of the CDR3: TGTGCCAGTAGTATTGAAGGACAGGGGTTCTCTGGGGCCAACGTCCTGACTTTC.

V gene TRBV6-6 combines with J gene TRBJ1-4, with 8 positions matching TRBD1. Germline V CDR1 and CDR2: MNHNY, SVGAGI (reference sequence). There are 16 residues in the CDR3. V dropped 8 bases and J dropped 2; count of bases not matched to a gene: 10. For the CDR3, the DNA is TGTGCCAGCTCCGGGACAGGAAAATCTACTAATGAAAAACTGTTTTTT. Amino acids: CASSGTGKSTNEKLFF.

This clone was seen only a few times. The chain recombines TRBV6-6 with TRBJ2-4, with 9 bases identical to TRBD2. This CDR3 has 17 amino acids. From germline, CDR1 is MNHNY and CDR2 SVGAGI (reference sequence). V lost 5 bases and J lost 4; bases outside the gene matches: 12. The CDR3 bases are TGTGCCAGCAGTCCGGTATCTAGCGGGGCAACAAAAAACATTCAGTACTTC. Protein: CASSPVSSGATKNIQYF.

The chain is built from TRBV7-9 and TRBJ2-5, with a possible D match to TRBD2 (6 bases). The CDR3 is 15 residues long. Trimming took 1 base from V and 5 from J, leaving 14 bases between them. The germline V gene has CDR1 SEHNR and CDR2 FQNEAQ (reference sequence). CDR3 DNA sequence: TGTGCCAGCAGCTTAGAATTGGGAGGAGGGGAGACCCAGTACTTC. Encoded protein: CASSLELGGGETQYF. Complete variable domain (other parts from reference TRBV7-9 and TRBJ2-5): DTGVSQNPRHKITKRGQNVTFRCDPISEHNRLYWYRQTLGQGPEFLTYFQNEAQLEKSRLLSDRFSAERPKGSFSTLEIQRTEQGDSAMYLCASSLELGGGETQYFGPGTRLLVL.

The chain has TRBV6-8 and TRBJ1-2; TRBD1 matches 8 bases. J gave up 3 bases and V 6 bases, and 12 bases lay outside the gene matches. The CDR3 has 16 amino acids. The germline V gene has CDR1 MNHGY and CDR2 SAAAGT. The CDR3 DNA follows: TGTGCCAGCAGGGACAGGGAGTCGCCCCACTACTATGGCTACACCTTC. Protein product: CASRDRESPHYYGYTF.

The CDR3 loop reads CASRPGQGLGYGYTF. CDR3 sequence (DNA): TGTGCCAGCAGACCGGGACAGGGACTCGGATATGGCTACACCTTC. V and J are TRBV5-5 and TRBJ1-2, with 9 positions matching TRBD1. V gave up 5 bases and J gave up 5 bases; unmatched junction bases: 10. The length of the CDR3 is 15 residues. The germline CDR1 and CDR2 sequences are SGHKS and YYEKEE (reference sequence).

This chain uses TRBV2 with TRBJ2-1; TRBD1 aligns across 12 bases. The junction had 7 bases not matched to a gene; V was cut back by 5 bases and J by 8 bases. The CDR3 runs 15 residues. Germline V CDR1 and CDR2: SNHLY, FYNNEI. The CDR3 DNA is TGTGCCAGCAGTTTTCCGGGACAGGGGGCCTATGAGCAGTTCTTC. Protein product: CASSFPGQGAYEQFF.

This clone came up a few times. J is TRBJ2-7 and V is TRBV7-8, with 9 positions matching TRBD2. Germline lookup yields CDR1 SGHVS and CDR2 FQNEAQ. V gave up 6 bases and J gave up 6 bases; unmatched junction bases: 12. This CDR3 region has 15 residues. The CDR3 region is CASRTLGLAASEQYF. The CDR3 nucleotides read TGTGCCAGCAGGACACTGGGACTAGCAGCATCCGAGCAGTACTTC.

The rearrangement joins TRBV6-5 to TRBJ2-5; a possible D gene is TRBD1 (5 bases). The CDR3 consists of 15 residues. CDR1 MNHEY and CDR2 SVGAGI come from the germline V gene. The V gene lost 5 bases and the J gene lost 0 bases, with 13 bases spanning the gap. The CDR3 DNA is TGTGCCAGCAGTATCAGGGCGAGACACCAAGAGACCCAGTACTTC. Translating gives CASSIRARHQETQYF.

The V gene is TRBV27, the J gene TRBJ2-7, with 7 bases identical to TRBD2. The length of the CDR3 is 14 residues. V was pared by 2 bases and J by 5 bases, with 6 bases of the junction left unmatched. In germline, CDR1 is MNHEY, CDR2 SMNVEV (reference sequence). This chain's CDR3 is CASSLAGVSDEQYF. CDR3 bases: TGTGCCAGCAGTTTAGCGGGAGTGTCGGACGAGCAGTACTTC.

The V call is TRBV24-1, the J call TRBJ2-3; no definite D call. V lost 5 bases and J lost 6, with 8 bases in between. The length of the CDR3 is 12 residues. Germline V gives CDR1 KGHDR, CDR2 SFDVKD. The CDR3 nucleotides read TGTGCCACCAGTGGTGTCGTTGATACGCAGTATTTT. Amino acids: CATSGVVDTQYF.

CDR3 amino acids: CASSQDARQGLAKNIQYF. Written as DNA, the CDR3 is TGCGCCAGCAGCCAAGACGCGAGACAGGGATTAGCCAAAAACATTCAGTACTTC. The chain employs TRBV4-1 and TRBJ2-4, with 7 bases fitting TRBD1. This CDR3 has 18 residues. With V trimmed by 0 bases and J by 0 bases, 8 bases remained unmatched. Germline V gene data show CDR1 as MGHRA and CDR2 as YSYEKL.

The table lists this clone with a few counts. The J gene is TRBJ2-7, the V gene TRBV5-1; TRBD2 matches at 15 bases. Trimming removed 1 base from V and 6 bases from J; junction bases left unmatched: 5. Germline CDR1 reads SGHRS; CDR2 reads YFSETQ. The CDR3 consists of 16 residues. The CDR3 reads CASSLTGLAGGREQYF. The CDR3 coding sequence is TGCGCCAGCAGCTTGACGGGACTAGCGGGAGGTCGCGAGCAGTACTTC.

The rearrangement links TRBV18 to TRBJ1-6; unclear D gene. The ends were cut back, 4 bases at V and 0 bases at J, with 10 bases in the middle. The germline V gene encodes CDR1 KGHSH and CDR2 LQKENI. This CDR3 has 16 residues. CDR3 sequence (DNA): TGTGCCAGCTCACAACAGCCGAACTCCTATAATTCACCCCTCCACTTT. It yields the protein CASSQQPNSYNSPLHF.

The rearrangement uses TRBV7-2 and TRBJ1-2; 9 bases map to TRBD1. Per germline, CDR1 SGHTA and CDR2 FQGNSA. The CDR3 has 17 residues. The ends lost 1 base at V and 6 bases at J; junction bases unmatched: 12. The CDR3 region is CASSLGGAGTGRHGYTF. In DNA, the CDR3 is TGTGCCAGCAGCTTAGGAGGAGCGGGGACAGGGAGGCATGGCTACACCTTC.

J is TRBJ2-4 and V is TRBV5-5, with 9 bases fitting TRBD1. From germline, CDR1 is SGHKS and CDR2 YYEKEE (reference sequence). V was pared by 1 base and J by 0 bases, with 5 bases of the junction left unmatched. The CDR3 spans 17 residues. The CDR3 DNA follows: TGTGCCAGCAGCTTGAAGGGACAGGGCTTAGCCAAAAACATTCAGTACTTC. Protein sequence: CASSLKGQGLAKNIQYF.

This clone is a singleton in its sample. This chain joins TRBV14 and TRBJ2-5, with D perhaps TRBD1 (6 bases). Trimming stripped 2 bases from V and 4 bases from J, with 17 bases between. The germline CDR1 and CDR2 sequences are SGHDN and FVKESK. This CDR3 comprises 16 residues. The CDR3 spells CASSQTRGIGRETQYF. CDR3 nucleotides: TGTGCCAGCAGCCAAACCAGGGGCATAGGGAGAGAGACCCAGTACTTC.

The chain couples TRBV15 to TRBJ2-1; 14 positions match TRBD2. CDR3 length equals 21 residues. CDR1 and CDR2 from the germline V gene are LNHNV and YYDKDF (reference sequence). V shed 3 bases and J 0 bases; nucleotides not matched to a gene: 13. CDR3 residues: CATSSMRGLAGVWPSYNEQFF. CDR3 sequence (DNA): TGTGCCACCAGCAGTATGAGGGGACTAGCGGGGGTGTGGCCCTCCTACAATGAGCAGTTCTTC.

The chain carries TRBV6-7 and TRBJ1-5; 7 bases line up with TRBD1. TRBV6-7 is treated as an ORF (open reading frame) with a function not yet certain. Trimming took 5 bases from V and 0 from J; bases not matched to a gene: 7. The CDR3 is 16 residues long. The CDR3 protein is CASSGPRDSSNQPQHF. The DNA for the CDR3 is TGTGCCAGCAGTGGTCCCCGGGACAGTAGCAATCAGCCCCAGCATTTT.

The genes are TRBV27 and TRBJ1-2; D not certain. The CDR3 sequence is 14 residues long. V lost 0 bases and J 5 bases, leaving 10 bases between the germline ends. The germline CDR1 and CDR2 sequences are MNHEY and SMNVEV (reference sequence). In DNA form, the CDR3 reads TGTGCCAGCAGTTTATCGGTCCCGGGGTATGGCTACACCTTC. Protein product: CASSLSVPGYGYTF.

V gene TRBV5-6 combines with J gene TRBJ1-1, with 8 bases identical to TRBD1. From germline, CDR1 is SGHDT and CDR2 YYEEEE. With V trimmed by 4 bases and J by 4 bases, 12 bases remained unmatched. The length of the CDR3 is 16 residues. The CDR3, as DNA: TGTGCCAGCAGCCTCCGGACAGGGCTCGGGAGCACTGAAGCTTTCTTT. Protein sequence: CASSLRTGLGSTEAFF.

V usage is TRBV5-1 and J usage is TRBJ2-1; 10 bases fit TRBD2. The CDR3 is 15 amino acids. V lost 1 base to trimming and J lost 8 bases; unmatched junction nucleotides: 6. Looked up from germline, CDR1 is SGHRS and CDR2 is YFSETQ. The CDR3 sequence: CASSLLAGDGDEQFF. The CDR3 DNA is TGCGCCAGCAGCTTGCTAGCGGGGGATGGGGATGAGCAGTTCTTC. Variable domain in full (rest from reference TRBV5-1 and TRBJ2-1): KAGVTQTPRYLIKTRGQQVTLSCSPISGHRSVSWYQQTPGQGLQFLFEYFSETQRNKGNFPGRFSGRQFSNSRSEMNVSTLELGDSALYLCASSLLAGDGDEQFFGPGTRLTVL.

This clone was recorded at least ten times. The CDR3 loop is CASSFEGLQNTGELFF. The DNA of the CDR3 is TGCGCCAGCAGCTTCGAGGGACTACAGAACACCGGGGAGCTGTTTTTT. The chain recombines TRBV5-1 with TRBJ2-2, with 7 bases identical to TRBD2. J lost 1 base, V lost 2 bases, and 5 bases had no gene match. The CDR3 has 16 amino acids. Germline V gene data show CDR1 as SGHRS and CDR2 as YFSETQ.

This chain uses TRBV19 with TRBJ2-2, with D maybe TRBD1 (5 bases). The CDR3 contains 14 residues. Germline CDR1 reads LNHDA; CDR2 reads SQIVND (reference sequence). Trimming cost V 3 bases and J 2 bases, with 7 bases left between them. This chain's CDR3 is CASSMTVNTGELFF. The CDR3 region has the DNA TGTGCCAGTAGTATGACAGTTAACACCGGGGAGCTGTTTTTT.

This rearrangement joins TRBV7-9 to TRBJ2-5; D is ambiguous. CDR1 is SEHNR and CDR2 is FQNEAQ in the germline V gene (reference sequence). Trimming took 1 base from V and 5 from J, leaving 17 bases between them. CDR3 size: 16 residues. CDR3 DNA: TGTGCCAGCAGCTTAGGAAGGCAGGCCGGTTGGGAGACCCAGTACTTC. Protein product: CASSLGRQAGWETQYF.

This CDR3 reads CASTTPHLTGGGQPQHF. The DNA of the CDR3 is TGTGCCAGCACAACACCACACCTTACAGGGGGAGGTCAGCCCCAGCATTTT. This sequence joins TRBV6-4 and TRBJ1-5, with 8 bases lining up with TRBD1. From germline, CDR1 is MRHNA and CDR2 SNTAGT. The CDR3 has 17 residues. The V segment lost 7 bases and the J segment 6 bases; nucleotides outside the gene matches: 17.

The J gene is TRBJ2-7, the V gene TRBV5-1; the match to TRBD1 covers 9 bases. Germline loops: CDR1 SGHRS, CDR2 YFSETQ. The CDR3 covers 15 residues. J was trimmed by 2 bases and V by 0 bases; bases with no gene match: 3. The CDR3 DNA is TGCGCCAGCAGCTTGGGACAGGGGGGCCCCTACGAGCAGTACTTC. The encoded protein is CASSLGQGGPYEQYF.

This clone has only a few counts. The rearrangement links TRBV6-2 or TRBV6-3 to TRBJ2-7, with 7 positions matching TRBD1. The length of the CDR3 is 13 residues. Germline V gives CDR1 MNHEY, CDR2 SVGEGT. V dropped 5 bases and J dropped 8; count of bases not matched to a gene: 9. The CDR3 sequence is CASSRMTGSQQYF. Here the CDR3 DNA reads TGTGCCAGCAGTCGAATGACAGGGAGTCAGCAGTACTTC.